The entry below describes one TCR beta chain. Its cognate antigen is unknown. The sample belongs to a study of T cell responses to AZD1222 COVID-19 vaccine. Findings and caveats of the study: The study sampled repertoires only after the peak T cell response.

Repertoires were generated with immunoSEQ multiplex PCR, while TCRdb's copy carries only in-frame clones and drops some. This table has roughly 180,000 clones, 88% appearing once. The source material was peripheral blood, sampled on day 0 of AZD1222 vaccination. The clonotype originates from an adult in good health.

The CDR3 region is CASGREGLHEQYF. CDR3 nucleotides: TGTGCCAGCGGTCGTGAGGGTTTGCACGAGCAGTACTTC. The chain is built from TRBV2 and TRBJ2-7, with D possibly matching TRBD2 (5 bases). Germline CDR1 SNHLY, CDR2 FYNNEI. V was cut by 8 bases and J by 5 bases, with 16 bases left in between. This CDR3 is built from 13 residues.